This TCR beta chain was obtained from a study of CD4 T cells in relation to SARS-CoV-2 and coronaviruses. Comments on this clone: Its antigen is as yet unknown.

Assay: immunoSEQ multiplex PCR; the TCRdb copy retains only in-frame clones and omits some. This sample has roughly 31,000 clones, with 55% to 75% found just once. The CDR3 spans 15 residues. Looked up from germline, CDR1 is SGHVS and CDR2 is FQNEAQ. V lost 5 bases to trimming and J lost 10 bases, with 18 bases between them. Before the COVID-19 pandemic, during about 2010-2019, CD4+ T cells were taken from unexposed donors. Isolation of CD4+ T cells took place after about eleven days in culture. Testing used SARS-CoV-2 S/N and four cold-coronavirus spikes on unexposed-donor CD4+ T cells, cells permitting. A few million PBMCs per well were cultured with approximately 9.5 IU/ml IL-2. Cultures received half-medium IL-2 refreshes on days 3 and 7.

The material sequenced was CD4+ T cells from PBMCs, cultured in vitro. V and J are TRBV7-8 and TRBJ1-6, with D perhaps TRBD1 (6 bases). This clonotype originated in a human donor in good health. CDR3 sequence reads: CASSASSGEYSPLHF. CDR3 in DNA: TGTGCCAGCAGCGCCAGTTCAGGGGAATACTCACCCCTCCACTTT. Variable domain in full (rest from reference TRBV7-8 and TRBJ1-6): GAGVSQSPRYKVAKRGQDVALRCDPISGHVSLFWYQQALGQGPEFLTYFQNEAQLDKSGLPSDRFFAERPEGSVSTLKIQRTQQEDSAVYLCASSASSGEYSPLHFGNGTRLTVT.